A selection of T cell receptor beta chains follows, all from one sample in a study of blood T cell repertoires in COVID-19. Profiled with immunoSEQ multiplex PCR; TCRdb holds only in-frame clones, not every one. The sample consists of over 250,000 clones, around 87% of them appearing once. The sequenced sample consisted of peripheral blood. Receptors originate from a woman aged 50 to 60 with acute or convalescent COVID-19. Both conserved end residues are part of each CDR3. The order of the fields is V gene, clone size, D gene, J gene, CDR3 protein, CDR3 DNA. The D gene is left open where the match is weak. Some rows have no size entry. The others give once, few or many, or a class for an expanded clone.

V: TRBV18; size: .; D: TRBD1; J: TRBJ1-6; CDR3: CASSPGTGQKSSYNSPLHF; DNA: TGTGCCAGCTCACCAGGGACGGGACAGAAAAGCTCCTATAATTCACCCCTCCACTTT
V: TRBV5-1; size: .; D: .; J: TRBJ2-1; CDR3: CASSLLGGTYNEQFF; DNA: TGCGCCAGCAGCCTTCTTGGGGGGACCTACAATGAGCAGTTCTTC
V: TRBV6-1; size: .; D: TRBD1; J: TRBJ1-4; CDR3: CASSDGTANEKLFF; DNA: TGTGCCAGCAGTGATGGGACAGCTAATGAAAAACTGTTTTTT
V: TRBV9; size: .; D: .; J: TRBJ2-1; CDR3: CASSVGGRSYNEQFF; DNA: TGTGCCAGCAGCGTAGGAGGGCGGTCCTACAATGAGCAGTTCTTC
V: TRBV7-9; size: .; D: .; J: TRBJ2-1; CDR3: CASSLSGLGFGQFF; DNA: TGTGCCAGCAGCTTGAGCGGGTTAGGATTTGGGCAGTTCTTC
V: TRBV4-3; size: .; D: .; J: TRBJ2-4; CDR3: CASSQDRIAKNIQYF; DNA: TGCGCCAGCAGCCAAGACAGGATAGCCAAAAACATTCAGTACTTC
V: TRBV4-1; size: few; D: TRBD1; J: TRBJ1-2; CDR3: CASSQGTALYGYTF; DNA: TGCGCCAGCAGCCAGGGGACAGCTCTCTATGGCTACACCTTC
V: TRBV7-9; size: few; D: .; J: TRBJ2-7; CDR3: CASSLVNPGKDF; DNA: TGTGCCAGCAGCTTAGTAAATCCAGGGAAAGACTTC
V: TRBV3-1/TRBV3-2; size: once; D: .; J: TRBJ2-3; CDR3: CASSQDKQSTDTQYF; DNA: TGTGCCAGCAGCCAAGATAAACAGAGCACAGATACGCAGTATTTT
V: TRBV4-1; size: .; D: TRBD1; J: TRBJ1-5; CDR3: CASSQVESGGGGGQPQHF; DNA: TGCGCCAGCAGCCAAGTGGAGTCCGGAGGGGGCGGTGGTCAGCCCCAGCATTTT
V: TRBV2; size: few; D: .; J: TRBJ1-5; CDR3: CASRPDSLSNQPQHF; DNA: TGTGCCAGCAGGCCGGACAGTCTTAGCAATCAGCCCCAGCATTTT
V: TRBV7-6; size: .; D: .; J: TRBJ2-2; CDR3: CASSLVAGSSGELFF; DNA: TGTGCCAGCAGCTTAGTCGCAGGGTCCAGCGGGGAGCTGTTTTTT
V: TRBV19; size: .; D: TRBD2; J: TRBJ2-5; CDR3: CASNRGSNQETQYF; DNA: TGTGCCAGTAACCGCGGGAGCAACCAAGAGACCCAGTACTTC
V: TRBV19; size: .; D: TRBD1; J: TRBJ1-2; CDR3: CASNRQGGGYTF; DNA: TGTGCCAGTAACCGACAGGGGGGTGGCTACACCTTC
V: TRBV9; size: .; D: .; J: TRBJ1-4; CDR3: CASSTDGTPYTNEKLFF; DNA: TGTGCCAGCAGCACAGACGGGACTCCCTATACTAATGAAAAACTGTTTTTT
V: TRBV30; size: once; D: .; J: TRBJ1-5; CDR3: CAWSANSNQPQHF; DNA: TGTGCCTGGAGTGCTAATAGCAATCAGCCCCAGCATTTT
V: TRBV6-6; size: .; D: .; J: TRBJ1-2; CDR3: CASRTDSNYGYTF; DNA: TGTGCCAGCAGGACTGACAGTAACTATGGCTACACCTTC
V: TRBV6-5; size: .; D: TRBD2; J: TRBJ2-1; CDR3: CASSSLTSGTYNEQFF; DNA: TGTGCCAGCAGTTCCTTGACTAGCGGGACCTACAATGAGCAGTTCTTC